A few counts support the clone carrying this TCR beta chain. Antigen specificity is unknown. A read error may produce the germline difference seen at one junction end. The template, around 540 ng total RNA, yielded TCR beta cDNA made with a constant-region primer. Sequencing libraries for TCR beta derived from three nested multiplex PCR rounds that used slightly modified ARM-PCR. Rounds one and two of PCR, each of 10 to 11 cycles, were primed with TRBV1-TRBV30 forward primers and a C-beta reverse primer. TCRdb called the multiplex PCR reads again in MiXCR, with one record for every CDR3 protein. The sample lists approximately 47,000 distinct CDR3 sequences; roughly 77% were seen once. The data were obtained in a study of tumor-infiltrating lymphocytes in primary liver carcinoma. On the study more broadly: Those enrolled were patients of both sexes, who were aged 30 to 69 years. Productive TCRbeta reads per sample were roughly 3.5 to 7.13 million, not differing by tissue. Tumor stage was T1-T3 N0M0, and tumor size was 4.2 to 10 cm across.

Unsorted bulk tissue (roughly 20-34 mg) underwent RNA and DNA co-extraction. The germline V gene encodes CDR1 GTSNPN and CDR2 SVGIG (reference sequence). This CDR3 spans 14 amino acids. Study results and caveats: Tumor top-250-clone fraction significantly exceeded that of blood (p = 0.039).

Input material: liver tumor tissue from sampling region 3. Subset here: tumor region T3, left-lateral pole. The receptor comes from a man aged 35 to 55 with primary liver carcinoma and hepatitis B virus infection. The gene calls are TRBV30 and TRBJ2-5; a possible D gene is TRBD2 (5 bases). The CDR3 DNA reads TGTGCCTGGAGTGGAGGGATATTCCAAGAGACCCGGTACTTC. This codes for CAWSGGIFQETRYF. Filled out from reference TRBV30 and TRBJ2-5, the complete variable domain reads SQTIHQWPATLVQPVGSPLSLECTVEGTSNPNLYWYRQAAGRGLQLLFYSVGIGQISSEVPQNLSASRPQDRQFILSSKKLLLSDSGFYLCAWSGGIFQETRYFGPGTRLLVL.